Listed here are 7 T cell receptor beta chains from one sample, sequenced in a study of beta chain features in type 1 diabetes. Study-level findings and limits: Shortening of TCRB CDR3s, moderate but significant, appeared in all four CD4+ subsets of Type 1 diabetes patients.

No antigen has been assigned to these receptors. Isolated RNA was reverse transcribed in full, so expressed TCRB transcripts were sequenced. The table came from immunoSEQ multiplex PCR; TCRdb's copy has only in-frame clones and leaves some out. In the table there are about 650,000 clones, 12% of which are singletons. Sequenced material: naive CD4+ T cells from blood. The origin of the receptors is a man aged 30 to 39 with type 1 diabetes.

The sample holds a few counts of this clone. The V gene is TRBV9, the J gene TRBJ2-7, with TRBD1 identical over 11 bases. Germline CDR1 SGDLS, CDR2 YYNGEE. The CDR3 covers 15 residues. Trimming took 2 bases from V and 6 from J; bases not matched to a gene: 7. CDR3 in DNA: TGTGCCAGCAGCGTCGGACAGGGGGCTAACAGCGAGCAGTACTTC. Its protein is CASSVGQGANSEQYF.

The CDR3 DNA is TGTGCCAGCAGCTCCCACCAGGGGGATACGCAGTATTTT. It encodes CASSSHQGDTQYF. V and J are TRBV9 and TRBJ2-3; a weak D match, TRBD1 (6 bases). There are 13 residues in the CDR3. V lost 4 bases to trimming and J lost 6 bases, with 12 bases between them. In germline, CDR1 is SGDLS, CDR2 YYNGEE.

This clone was detected a few times. V gene TRBV19 combines with J gene TRBJ1-4; D ambiguous. Germline CDR1 reads LNHDA; CDR2 reads SQIVND (reference sequence). The germline V and J ends were trimmed by 5 bases and 8 bases, with 9 bases remaining between them. The CDR3 spans 12 residues. The CDR3 loop reads CASSEGREKLFF. The DNA of the CDR3 is TGTGCCAGTAGTGAGGGTCGCGAAAAACTGTTTTTT.

This clone was picked up a small number of times. The chain employs TRBV5-6 and TRBJ1-5; tentative D call: TRBD1 (6 bases). Trimming removed 1 base at V and 6 bases at J, with 11 bases between. The CDR3 totals 14 residues. Germline V gives CDR1 SGHDT, CDR2 YYEEEE. The CDR3 region has the DNA TGTGCCAGCAGCTTGAGAGGACAGCCTCAGCCCCAGCATTTT. Translated: CASSLRGQPQPQHF. Filled out from reference TRBV5-6 and TRBJ1-5, the complete variable domain reads DAGVTQSPTHLIKTRGQQVTLRCSPKSGHDTVSWYQQALGQGPQFIFQYYEEEERQRGNFPDRFSGHQFPNYSSELNVNALLLGDSALYLCASSLRGQPQPQHFGDGTRLSIL.

This clone was recorded a few times. This sequence joins TRBV28 and TRBJ1-2, with D possibly TRBD1 on 5 matching bases. This CDR3 is built from 13 residues. Trimming pared 8 bases from V and 0 bases from J, leaving 10 bases between. Germline assignment: CDR1 MDHEN and CDR2 SYDVKM. The CDR3 region is CASRDATNYGYTF. CDR3 nucleotides: TGTGCCAGCCGGGACGCAACTAACTATGGCTACACCTTC.

This clone was observed a handful of times. CDR3 in DNA: TGTGCCAGCAGCACAGCCATCTTAGGGACCCAGTACTTC. Protein product: CASSTAILGTQYF. The V and J genes are TRBV7-9 and TRBJ2-5, with unresolved D. The V gene lost 5 bases and the J gene lost 7 bases, with 14 bases spanning the gap. The germline V gene has CDR1 SEHNR and CDR2 FQNEAQ (reference sequence). CDR3 size: 13 residues. The whole variable domain, filled in from reference TRBV7-9 and TRBJ2-5, reads DTGVSQNPRHKITKRGQNVTFRCDPISEHNRLYWYRQTLGQGPEFLTYFQNEAQLEKSRLLSDRFSAERPKGSFSTLEIQRTEQGDSAMYLCASSTAILGTQYFGPGTRLLVL.

Comments on this clone: Other nucleotide sequences from this sample produce the same CDR3. This chain uses TRBV20-1 with TRBJ2-1; no clear D. The CDR3 totals 10 residues. CDR1 is DFQATT and CDR2 is SNEGSKA in the germline V gene (reference sequence). V was shortened by 5 bases and J by 4 bases, with 3 bases between the two germline ends. This CDR3 is CSAPYNEQFF. Written as DNA, the CDR3 is TGCAGTGCTCCTTACAATGAGCAGTTCTTC.